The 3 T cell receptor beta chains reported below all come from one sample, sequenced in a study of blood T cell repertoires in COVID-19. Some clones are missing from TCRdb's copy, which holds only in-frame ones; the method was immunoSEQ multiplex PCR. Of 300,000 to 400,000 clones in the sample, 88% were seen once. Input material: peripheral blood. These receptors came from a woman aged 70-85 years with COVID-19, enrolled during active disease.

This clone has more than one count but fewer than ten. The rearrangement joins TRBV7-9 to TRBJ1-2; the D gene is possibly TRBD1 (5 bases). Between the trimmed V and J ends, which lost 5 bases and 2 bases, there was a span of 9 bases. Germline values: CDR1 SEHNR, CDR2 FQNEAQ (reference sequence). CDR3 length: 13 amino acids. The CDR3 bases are TGTGCCAGCAGCCAGACAGCGAACTATGGCTACACCTTC. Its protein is CASSQTANYGYTF.

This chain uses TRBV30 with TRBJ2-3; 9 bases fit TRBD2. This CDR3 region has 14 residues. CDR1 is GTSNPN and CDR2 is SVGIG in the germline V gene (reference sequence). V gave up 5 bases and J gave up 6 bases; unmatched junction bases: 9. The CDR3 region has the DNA TGTGCCTGGGTAGCGGGGGTGATAAGGGATACGCAGTATTTT. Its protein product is CAWVAGVIRDTQYF.

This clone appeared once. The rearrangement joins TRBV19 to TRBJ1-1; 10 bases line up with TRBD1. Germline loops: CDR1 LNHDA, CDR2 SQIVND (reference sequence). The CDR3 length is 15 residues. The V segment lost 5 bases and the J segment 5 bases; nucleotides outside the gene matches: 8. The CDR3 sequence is CASSDRTGGRTEAFF. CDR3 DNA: TGTGCCAGTAGTGACCGGACAGGGGGGAGGACTGAAGCTTTCTTT.